Sequencing of this TCR beta chain was carried out in a study of T cell repertoires in cytomegalovirus infection. Across the study: Indications came from public TCR beta signatures; they pointed to CMV infection and to a matching HLA type. Study conclusions and caveats: The cumulative frequency of public TCR beta families distinguished individuals who carried CMV together with the relevant HLA. In two of eight donors, the top clonotype was HLA-C-restricted CMV-specific.

CDR3 size: 11 residues. CDR1 and CDR2 from the germline V gene are DFQATT and SNEGSKA (reference sequence). Trimming took 6 bases from V and 7 from J, leaving 12 bases between them. Regarding this clonotype: Its antigen is undetermined.

MiXCR, applied by TCRdb to the reads, yields one record per CDR3 protein. The repertoire holds approximately 200,000 distinct CDR3 sequences, with under 30% as singletons. Sample: PBMCs. This chain connects TRBV20-1 to TRBJ1-1, with unresolved D. The TCR was taken from a human donor in good health (CMV status not recorded). Some clones in this sample may be carry-over from other donors' samples. The CDR3 nucleotides are TGCAGTGCCCTTCTACGGGGTGAAGCTTTCTTT. Encoded protein: CSALLRGEAFF.